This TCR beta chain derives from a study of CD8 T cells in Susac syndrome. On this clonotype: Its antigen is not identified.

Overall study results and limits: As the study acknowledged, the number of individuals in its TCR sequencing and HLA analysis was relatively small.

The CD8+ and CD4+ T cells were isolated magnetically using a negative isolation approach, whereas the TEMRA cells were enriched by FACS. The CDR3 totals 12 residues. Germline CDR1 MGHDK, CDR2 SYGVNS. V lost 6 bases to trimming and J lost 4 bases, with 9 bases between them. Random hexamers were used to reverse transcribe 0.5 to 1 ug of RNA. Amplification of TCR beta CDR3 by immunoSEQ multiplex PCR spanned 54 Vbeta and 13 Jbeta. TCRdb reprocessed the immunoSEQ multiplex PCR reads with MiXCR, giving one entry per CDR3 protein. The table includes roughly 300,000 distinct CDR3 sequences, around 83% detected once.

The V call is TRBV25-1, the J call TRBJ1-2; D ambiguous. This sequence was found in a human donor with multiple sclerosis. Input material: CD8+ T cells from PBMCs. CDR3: CASSAAPYGYTF. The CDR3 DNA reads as TGTGCCAGCAGCGCGGCCCCCTATGGCTACACCTTC.